This TCR beta chain was observed in a study of CD8 T cells in Susac syndrome. Study at large: Sequencing included Susac syndrome patients, about 6 of them with active disease and roughly eight in remission.

Trimming removed 3 bases at V and 4 bases at J, with 18 bases between. This CDR3 comprises 16 residues. When the RNA was reverse transcribed, random hexamers were used with an input of about 0.5 to 1 ug. TCRdb ran MiXCR on the immunoSEQ multiplex PCR reads and lists one entry per CDR3 protein. Of 100,000 to 150,000 distinct CDR3 sequences in the sample, around 94% are singletons; the top ten hold 0.28%. The clonotype comes from a human donor with Susac syndrome. Material for sequencing was CD8+ T cells from PBMCs. This chain joins TRBV12-3 or TRBV12-4 and TRBJ2-5; D may correspond to TRBD1 or TRBD2 (5 bases each). Here the CDR3 reads CASSFEPRGVGETQYF. The CDR3 DNA follows: TGTGCCAGCAGTTTTGAGCCCAGAGGGGTCGGAGAGACCCAGTACTTC.